This entry concerns a single T cell receptor beta chain. Participants' reported clinical history set cohort assignment. In Cohort 3, a recovered donor had either two negative PCRs, clearance, or symptom resolution. The record originates from a study of blood T cell repertoires in COVID-19. Study details: From the United States, Italy and Spain came samples of acute and convalescent COVID-19.

Under the authors' procedure: From reference gene primer amplification, estimates of nucleated cell counts were derived. Using immunoSEQ multiplex PCR, the repertoire was profiled, and TCRdb retains in-frame clones only, with some absent. V and J calls and clone size are as listed in that table; D and trimming were resolved from the DNA. The sample lists fewer than 350,000 clones; roughly 90% were seen once. Trimming stripped 1 base from V and 2 bases from J, with 12 bases between. The CDR3 is 16 residues long. Germline V gene lookup returns CDR1 SGHNT and CDR2 YENEEA. This clonotype was obtained from a woman between 25 and 40 years old who had recovered from COVID-19. This rearrangement joins TRBV11-3 to TRBJ1-3; TRBD1 is a possible D gene (6 bases). Sample: PBMCs or T cells enriched from blood (not recorded which). The CDR3 region is CASSLGGPVAGNTIYF. The CDR3 DNA follows: TGTGCCAGCAGCTTAGGGGGGCCAGTGGCTGGAAACACCATATATTTT.